This T cell receptor beta chain stems from a study of PD-1 blockade in classical Hodgkin lymphoma. Study as a whole: Patients were dosed intravenously with nivolumab at 3 mg/kg every 2 weeks.

General study results and limits: Researchers reported that CD4+ TCR diversity, though not CD8+, rose significantly by C4D1. The diversity seen at baseline in complete responders resembled that of newly diagnosed patients.

Profiling relied on immunoSEQ multiplex PCR, and the TCRdb table lists in-frame clones only, not all of them. The sample shows some 25,000 clones, more than 75% of them seen only once. With no exception, relapse followed autologous stem cell transplantation in all patients, and brentuximab vedotin exposure varied. Progressive disease, partial response or complete response was each patient's best response. Comment on this clone: The antigen remains unidentified.

The trim removed 6 bases at V and 0 bases at J, leaving 9 bases unmatched. CDR1 is SQVTM, CDR2 ANQGSEA, per germline. CDR3 length: 16 amino acids. The genes are TRBV29-1 and TRBJ2-3; 10 positions match TRBD2. The TCR originated in a human donor with classical Hodgkin lymphoma. Sample: peripheral blood mononuclear cells (PBMCs), taken before the second cycle of nivolumab. The CDR3 protein is CSVLGLAEPSTDTQYF. As DNA, the CDR3 is TGCAGCGTCCTCGGACTAGCGGAGCCGAGCACAGATACGCAGTATTTT.